Each of the 17 T cell receptor beta chains below was sequenced from the same sample in a study of OX40 agonist ivuxolimab in advanced cancers. Here immunoSEQ multiplex PCR was the method, and the copy in TCRdb shows in-frame clones only, minus some. The repertoire has under 85,000 clones, about 90% of them found once; the top ten carry roughly 2.5%. Sequencing was performed on CD4+ or CD8+ T cells sorted from blood, taken in a trial of the OX40 agonist ivuxolimab. The receptor set was obtained from an adult with an advanced solid tumor such as melanoma, head and neck, liver or kidney cancer.

This clone showed up just once. The V gene is TRBV9, the J gene TRBJ2-2; weak D call: TRBD2 (5 bases). The CDR3 runs to 16 residues. Germline V lookup: CDR1 SGDLS, CDR2 YYNGEE. The V end lost 4 bases, the J end lost 4 bases, and 17 bases lay between the germline ends. CDR3 DNA sequence: TGTGCCAGCAGCATAGATTGGACTTCTGTCACCGGGGAGCTGTTTTTT. It codes for CASSIDWTSVTGELFF.

The J gene is TRBJ2-7, the V gene TRBV27, with 9 positions matching TRBD2. There are 14 residues in the CDR3. The germline CDR1 and CDR2 sequences are MNHEY and SMNVEV (reference sequence). The CDR3 nucleotides are TGTGTCGCGGGGGAGCGGGGGGCAACCTTGGGGCAGTACTTC. It translates to CVAGERGATLGQYF.

There are a few counts of this clone. The CDR3 is CASSHGGGHYEQYF. In DNA form, the CDR3 reads TGTGCCAGCAGCCATGGAGGGGGACACTACGAGCAGTACTTC. The chain has TRBV14 and TRBJ2-7, with D possibly called TRBD1 or TRBD2 (6 bases each). The germline CDR1 and CDR2 sequences are SGHDN and FVKESK. The CDR3 extends over 14 amino acids. The ends were cut back, 3 bases at V and 3 bases at J, with 12 bases in the middle.

The rearrangement joins TRBV28 to TRBJ1-3, with 7 bases fitting TRBD1. The germline CDR1 and CDR2 sequences are MDHEN and SYDVKM. This CDR3 contains 13 residues. V gave up 10 bases and J gave up 0 bases; unmatched junction bases: 3. The CDR3 DNA reads TGTGCCACGGGGACAGCCTCTGGAAACACCATATATTTT. Translated, it gives CATGTASGNTIYF.

This clone was observed a handful of times. The chain is built from TRBV6-1 and TRBJ2-3; 9 bases agree with TRBD1. This CDR3 is built from 12 residues. CDR1 is MNHNS and CDR2 is SASEGT in the germline V gene. V trimming: 6 bases; J trimming: 7 bases; junction bases outside the gene matches: 2. The CDR3 DNA is TGTGCCAGCAGACAGGGGGCTAATACGCAGTATTTT. Its protein is CASRQGANTQYF.

The chain couples TRBV7-9 to TRBJ2-3, with TRBD1 matching over 10 bases. Unmatched junction bases numbered 14, after V lost 4 bases and J lost 4 bases. Per the germline V gene, CDR1 is SEHNR and CDR2 is FQNEAQ (reference sequence). CDR3 length equals 18 residues. CDR3 amino acids: CASSSENRGQGGADTQYF. The CDR3 region has the DNA TGTGCCAGCAGCTCAGAAAATCGCGGACAGGGGGGCGCAGATACGCAGTATTTT.

Remarks on this clone: Other DNA sequences within the sample encode an identical CDR3. The V and J genes are TRBV19 and TRBJ1-1; D not resolved. The CDR3 loop spans 18 amino acids. CDR1 and CDR2 from the germline V gene are LNHDA and SQIVND (reference sequence). Trimming cost V 5 bases and J 0 bases, with 22 bases left between them. CDR3 bases: TGTGCCAGTAGTGCCCGGATTTCGAGCCTACGAATGAACACTGAAGCTTTCTTT. Its translation is CASSARISSLRMNTEAFF.

V is TRBV7-2 and J is TRBJ2-5, with D unclear. CDR3 length: 13 residues. Germline V gene data show CDR1 as SGHTA and CDR2 as FQGNSA. V was clipped by 3 bases and J by 3 bases, with 8 bases between them. The CDR3 region is CASSFTYKETQYF. In DNA form, the CDR3 reads TGTGCCAGCAGCTTCACATATAAAGAGACCCAGTACTTC.

The CDR3 sequence is CASSIPTMGGGRELFF. The CDR3 nucleotides read TGTGCCAGTAGTATACCCACCATGGGGGGAGGGCGGGAGCTGTTTTTT. The genes are TRBV19 and TRBJ2-2; 7 bases are a match to TRBD2. V trimming: 2 bases; J trimming: 9 bases; junction bases outside the gene matches: 12. Germline V lookup: CDR1 LNHDA, CDR2 SQIVND (reference sequence). The CDR3 is made up of 16 amino acids.

The chain couples TRBV19 to TRBJ2-1; no firm D call. The CDR3 sequence is 11 residues long. V was trimmed by 5 bases and J by 10 bases, leaving 9 bases between them. Germline assignment: CDR1 LNHDA and CDR2 SQIVND (reference sequence). CDR3 amino acids: CASSDLREQFF. CDR3 sequence (DNA): TGTGCCAGTAGTGACCTAAGGGAGCAGTTCTTC.

The V call is TRBV15, the J call TRBJ2-3, with 12 bases identical to TRBD1. Germline V gene sequence: CDR1 LNHNV, CDR2 YYDKDF (reference sequence). The CDR3 spans 17 residues. The V gene end was trimmed by 3 bases and the J gene end by 7 bases; junction bases not matched to a gene: 11. The CDR3 protein is CATSSSSGTGGLYTQYF. DNA of the CDR3: TGTGCCACCAGCAGTTCGTCCGGGACAGGGGGCCTATATACGCAGTATTTT.

The genes are TRBV4-1 and TRBJ1-6; D ambiguous. The CDR3 totals 14 residues. The germline V gene encodes CDR1 MGHRA and CDR2 YSYEKL. Trimming pared 1 base from V and 8 bases from J, leaving 9 bases between. The chain's CDR3 is CASSQGGGDSPLHF. The CDR3 DNA follows: TGCGCCAGCAGCCAAGGAGGCGGCGATTCACCCCTCCACTTT.

V and J are TRBV7-9 and TRBJ2-3; weak D call: TRBD2 (6 bases). In germline, CDR1 is SEHNR, CDR2 FQNEAQ (reference sequence). CDR3 length equals 15 residues. Trimming removed 5 bases at V and 2 bases at J, with 14 bases between. The CDR3 DNA sequence: TGTGCCAGCAGCAAGGGAGGCGGATTCACAGATACGCAGTATTTT. This translates into CASSKGGGFTDTQYF.

The count of this clone is one. This chain connects TRBV6-1 to TRBJ2-6, with 8 bases fitting TRBD1. With V trimmed by 6 bases and J by 2 bases, 0 bases remained unmatched. CDR1 MNHNS and CDR2 SASEGT come from the germline V gene. The CDR3 spans 14 residues. DNA for the CDR3: TGTGCCAGCAGGGGACAGGCTGGGGCCAACGTCCTGACTTTC. Its protein is CASRGQAGANVLTF.

V usage is TRBV28 and J usage is TRBJ1-5, with a tentative D call TRBD1 (6 bases). V was pared by 2 bases and J by 7 bases, with 15 bases between. CDR3 length: 15 amino acids. Germline-derived CDR1 and CDR2 are MDHEN and SYDVKM. In DNA, the CDR3 is TGTGCCAGCAGTTTACCTTACAGGGTCGGACAGCCCCAGCATTTT. Translation gives CASSLPYRVGQPQHF.

This CDR3 is CASRGTDLNSPLHF. The CDR3 bases are TGTGCCAGCAGGGGGACAGATCTTAATTCACCCCTCCACTTT. The J gene is TRBJ1-6, the V gene TRBV6-4, with 7 bases lining up with TRBD1. The CDR3 consists of 14 residues. CDR1 is MRHNA, CDR2 SNTAGT, per germline. Unmatched junction bases numbered 5, after V lost 6 bases and J lost 6 bases.

V usage is TRBV11-3 and J usage is TRBJ2-1, with no clear D. CDR1 and CDR2 from the germline V gene are SGHNT and YENEEA. The CDR3 is 12 residues long. The V and J ends lost 4 bases and 1 base respectively, with 2 bases between them. As DNA, the CDR3 is TGTGCCAGCAGCTATTCCTACAATGAGCAGTTCTTC. This gives the protein CASSYSYNEQFF.